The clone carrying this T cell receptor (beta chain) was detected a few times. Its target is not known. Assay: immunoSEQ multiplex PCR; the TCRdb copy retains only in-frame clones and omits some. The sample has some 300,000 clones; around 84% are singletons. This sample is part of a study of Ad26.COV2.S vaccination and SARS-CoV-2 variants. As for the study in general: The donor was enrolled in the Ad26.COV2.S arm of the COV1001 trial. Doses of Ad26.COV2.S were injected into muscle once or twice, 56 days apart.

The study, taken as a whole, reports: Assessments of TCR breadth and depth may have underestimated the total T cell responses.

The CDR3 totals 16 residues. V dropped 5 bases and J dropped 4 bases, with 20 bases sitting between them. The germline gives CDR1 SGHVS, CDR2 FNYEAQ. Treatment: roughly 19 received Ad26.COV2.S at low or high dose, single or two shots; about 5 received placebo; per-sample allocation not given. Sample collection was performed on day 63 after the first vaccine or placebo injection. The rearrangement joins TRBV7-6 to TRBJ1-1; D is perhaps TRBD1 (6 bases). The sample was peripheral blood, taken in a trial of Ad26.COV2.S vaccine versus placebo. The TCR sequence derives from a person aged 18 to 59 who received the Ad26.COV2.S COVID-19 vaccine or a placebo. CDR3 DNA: TGTGCCAGCAGCCCCCAACAGGGTTTAATGGCCACTGAAGCTTTCTTT. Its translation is CASSPQQGLMATEAFF.